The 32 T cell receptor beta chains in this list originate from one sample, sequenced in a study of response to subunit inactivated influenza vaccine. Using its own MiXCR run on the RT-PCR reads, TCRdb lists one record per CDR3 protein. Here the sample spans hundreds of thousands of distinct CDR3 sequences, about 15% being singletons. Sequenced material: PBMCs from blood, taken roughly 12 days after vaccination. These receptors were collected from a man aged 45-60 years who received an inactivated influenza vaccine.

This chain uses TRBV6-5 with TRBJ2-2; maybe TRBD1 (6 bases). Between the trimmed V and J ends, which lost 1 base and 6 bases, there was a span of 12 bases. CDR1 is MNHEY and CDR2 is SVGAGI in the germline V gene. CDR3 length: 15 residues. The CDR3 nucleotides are TGTGCCAGCAGTTACTGGGGGCGCGGCGCCGGGGAGCTGTTTTTT. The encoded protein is CASSYWGRGAGELFF.

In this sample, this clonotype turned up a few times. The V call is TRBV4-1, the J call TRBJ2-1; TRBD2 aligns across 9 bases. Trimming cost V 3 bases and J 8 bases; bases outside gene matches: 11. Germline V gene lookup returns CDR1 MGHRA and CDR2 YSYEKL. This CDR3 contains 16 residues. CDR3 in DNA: TGCGCCAGCAGCCATTATAGCGGGAGAATACGCGATGAGCAGTTCTTC. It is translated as CASSHYSGRIRDEQFF.

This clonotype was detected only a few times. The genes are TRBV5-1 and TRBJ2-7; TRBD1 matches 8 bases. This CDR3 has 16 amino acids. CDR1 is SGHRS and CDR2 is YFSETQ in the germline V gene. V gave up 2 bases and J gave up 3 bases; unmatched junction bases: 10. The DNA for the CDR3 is TGCGCCAGCAGCTTTGACCCGGGACAGGCGGTCTACGAGCAGTACTTC. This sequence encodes CASSFDPGQAVYEQYF.

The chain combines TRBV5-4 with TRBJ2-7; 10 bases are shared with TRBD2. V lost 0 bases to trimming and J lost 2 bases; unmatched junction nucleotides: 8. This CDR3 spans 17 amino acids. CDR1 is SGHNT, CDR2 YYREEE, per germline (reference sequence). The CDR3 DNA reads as TGTGCCAGCAGCTTGGAGCTAGCGGGGGCCCACGCCTACGAGCAGTACTTC. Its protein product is CASSLELAGAHAYEQYF.

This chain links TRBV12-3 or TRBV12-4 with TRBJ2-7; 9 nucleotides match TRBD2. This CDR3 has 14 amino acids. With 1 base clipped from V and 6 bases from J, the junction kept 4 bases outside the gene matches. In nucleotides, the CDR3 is TGTGCCAGCAGTTTAGGAGCGGGAGGCTCCGAGCAGTACTTC. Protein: CASSLGAGGSEQYF.

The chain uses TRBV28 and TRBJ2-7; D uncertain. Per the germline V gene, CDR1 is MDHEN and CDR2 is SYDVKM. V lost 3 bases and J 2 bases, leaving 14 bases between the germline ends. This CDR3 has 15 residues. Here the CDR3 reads CASSFTRLEPYEQYF. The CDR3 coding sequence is TGTGCCAGCAGTTTTACCCGGCTAGAACCCTACGAGCAGTACTTC. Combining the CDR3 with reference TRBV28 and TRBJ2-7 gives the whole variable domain DVKVTQSSRYLVKRTGEKVFLECVQDMDHENMFWYRQDPGLGLRLIYFSYDVKMKEKGDIPEGYSVSREKKERFSLILESASTNQTSMYLCASSFTRLEPYEQYFGPGTRLTVT.

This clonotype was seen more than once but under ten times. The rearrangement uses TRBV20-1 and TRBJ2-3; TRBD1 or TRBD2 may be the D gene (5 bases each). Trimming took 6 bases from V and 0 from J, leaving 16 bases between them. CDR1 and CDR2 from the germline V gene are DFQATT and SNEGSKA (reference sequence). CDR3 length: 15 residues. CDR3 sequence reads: CSASRPGRSTDTQYF. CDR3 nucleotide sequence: TGCAGTGCCAGTCGTCCGGGACGGAGCACAGATACGCAGTATTTT.

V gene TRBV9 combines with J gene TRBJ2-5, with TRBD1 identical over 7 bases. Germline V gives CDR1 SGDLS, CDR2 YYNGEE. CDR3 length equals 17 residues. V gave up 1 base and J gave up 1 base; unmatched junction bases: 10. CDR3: CASSVSGTESFQETQYF. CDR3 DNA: TGTGCCAGCAGCGTATCGGGGACAGAGTCTTTCCAAGAGACCCAGTACTTC.

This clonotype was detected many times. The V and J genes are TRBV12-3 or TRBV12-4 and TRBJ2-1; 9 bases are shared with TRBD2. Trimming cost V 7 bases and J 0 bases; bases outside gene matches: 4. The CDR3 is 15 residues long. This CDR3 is CASIRSGSSYNEQFF. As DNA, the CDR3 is TGTGCCAGCATCCGTAGCGGGAGCTCCTACAATGAGCAGTTCTTC.

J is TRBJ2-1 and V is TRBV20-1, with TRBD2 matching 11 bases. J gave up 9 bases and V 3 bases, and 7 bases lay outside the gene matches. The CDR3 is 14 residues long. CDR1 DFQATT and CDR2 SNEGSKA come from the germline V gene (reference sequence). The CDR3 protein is CSARVAGGRTEQFF. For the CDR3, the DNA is TGCAGTGCTAGGGTAGCGGGGGGGCGGACTGAGCAGTTCTTC.

The CDR3 DNA is TGTGCCAGCAGTATACAGGGGGCAGGCTACACCTTC. This gives the protein CASSIQGAGYTF. The chain joins TRBV12-3 or TRBV12-4 to TRBJ1-2; TRBD1 matches at 9 bases. CDR3 size: 12 residues. J gave up 8 bases and V 5 bases, and 3 bases lay outside the gene matches.

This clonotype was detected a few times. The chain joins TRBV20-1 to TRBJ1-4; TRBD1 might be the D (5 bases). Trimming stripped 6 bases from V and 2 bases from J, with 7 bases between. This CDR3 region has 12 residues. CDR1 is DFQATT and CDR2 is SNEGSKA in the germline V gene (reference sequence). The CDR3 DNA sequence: TGCAGTGCGGCAGGGACTAATGAAAAACTGTTTTTT. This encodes CSAAGTNEKLFF.

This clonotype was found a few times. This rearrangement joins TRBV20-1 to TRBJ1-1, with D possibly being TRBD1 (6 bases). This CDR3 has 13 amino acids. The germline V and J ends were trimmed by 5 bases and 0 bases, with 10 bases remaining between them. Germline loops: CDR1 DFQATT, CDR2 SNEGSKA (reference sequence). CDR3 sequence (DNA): TGCAGTGCTTTTACAGGGATGAACACTGAAGCTTTCTTT. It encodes CSAFTGMNTEAFF.

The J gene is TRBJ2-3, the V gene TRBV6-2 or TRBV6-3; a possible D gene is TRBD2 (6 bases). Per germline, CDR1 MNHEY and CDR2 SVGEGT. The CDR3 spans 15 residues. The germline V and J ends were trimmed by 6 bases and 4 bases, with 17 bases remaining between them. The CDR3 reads CASRRGRPGPDTQYF. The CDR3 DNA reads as TGTGCCAGCAGGCGGGGCAGGCCGGGACCAGATACGCAGTATTTT.

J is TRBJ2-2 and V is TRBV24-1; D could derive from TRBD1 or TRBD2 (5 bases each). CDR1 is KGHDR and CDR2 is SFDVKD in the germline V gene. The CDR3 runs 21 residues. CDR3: CAACDLQPGPTASRGTGELFF. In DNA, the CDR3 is TGTGCGGCCTGTGATTTGCAACCGGGACCAACCGCCTCGAGAGGCACCGGGGAGCTGTTTTTT.

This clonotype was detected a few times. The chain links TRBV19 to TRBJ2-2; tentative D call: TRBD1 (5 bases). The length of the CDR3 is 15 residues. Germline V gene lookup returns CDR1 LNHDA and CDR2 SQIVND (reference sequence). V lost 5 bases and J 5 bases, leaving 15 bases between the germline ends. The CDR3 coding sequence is TGTGCCAGTAGTCAGTGGCTAGGGGTTACCGGGGAGCTGTTTTTT. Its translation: CASSQWLGVTGELFF.

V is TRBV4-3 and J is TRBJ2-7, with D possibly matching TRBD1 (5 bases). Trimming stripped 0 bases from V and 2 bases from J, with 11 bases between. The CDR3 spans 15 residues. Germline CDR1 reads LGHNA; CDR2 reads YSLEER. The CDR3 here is CASSQDRAGTYEQYF. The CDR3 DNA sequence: TGCGCCAGCAGCCAAGATCGAGCAGGGACCTACGAGCAGTACTTC.

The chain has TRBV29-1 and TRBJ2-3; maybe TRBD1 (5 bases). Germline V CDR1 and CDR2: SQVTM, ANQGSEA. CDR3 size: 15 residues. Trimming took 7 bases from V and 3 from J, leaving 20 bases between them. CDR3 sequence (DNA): TGCAGCGCTGACAGCTCTCAGCGTGGGACAGATACGCAGTATTTT. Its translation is CSADSSQRGTDTQYF.

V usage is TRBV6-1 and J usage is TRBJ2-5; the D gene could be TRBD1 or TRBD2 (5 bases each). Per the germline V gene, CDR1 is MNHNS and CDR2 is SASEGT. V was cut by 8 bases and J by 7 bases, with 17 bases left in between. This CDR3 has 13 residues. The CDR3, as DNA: TGTGCCAGCTCCCGGGACGTCGGACGGACCCAGTACTTC. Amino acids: CASSRDVGRTQYF.

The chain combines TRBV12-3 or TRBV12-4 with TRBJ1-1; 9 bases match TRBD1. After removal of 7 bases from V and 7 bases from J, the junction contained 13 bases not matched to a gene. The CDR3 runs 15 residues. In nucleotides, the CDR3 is TGTGCCAGCATTCTCCTGGGACAGGGTTCCGGTGAAGCTTTCTTT. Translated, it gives CASILLGQGSGEAFF.

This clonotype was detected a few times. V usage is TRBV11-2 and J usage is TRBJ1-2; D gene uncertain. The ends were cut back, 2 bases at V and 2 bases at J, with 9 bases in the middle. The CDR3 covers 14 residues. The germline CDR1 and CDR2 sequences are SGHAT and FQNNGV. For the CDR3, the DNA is TGTGCCAGCAGCTTACCTAATCGCAACTATGGCTACACCTTC. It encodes CASSLPNRNYGYTF.

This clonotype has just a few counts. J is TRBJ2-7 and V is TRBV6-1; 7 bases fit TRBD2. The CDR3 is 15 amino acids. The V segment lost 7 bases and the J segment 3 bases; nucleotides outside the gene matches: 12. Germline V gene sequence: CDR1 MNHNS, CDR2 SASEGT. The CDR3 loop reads CASTRLAQGGYEQYF. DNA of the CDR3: TGTGCCAGCACCAGACTAGCCCAAGGAGGCTACGAGCAGTACTTC.

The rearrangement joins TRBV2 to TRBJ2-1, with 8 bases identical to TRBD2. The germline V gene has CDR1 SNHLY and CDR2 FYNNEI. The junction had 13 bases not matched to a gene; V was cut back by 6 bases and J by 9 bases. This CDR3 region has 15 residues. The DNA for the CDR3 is TGTGCCAGCAGCGGGGGGGCAGGGGATCCGGCTGAGCAGTTCTTC. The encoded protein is CASSGGAGDPAEQFF.

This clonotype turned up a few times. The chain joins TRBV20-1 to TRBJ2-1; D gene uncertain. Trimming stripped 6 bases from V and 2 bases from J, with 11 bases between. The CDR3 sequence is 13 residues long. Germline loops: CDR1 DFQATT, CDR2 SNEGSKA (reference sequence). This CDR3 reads CSAPTAAYNEQFF. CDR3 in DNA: TGCAGTGCCCCGACGGCTGCCTACAATGAGCAGTTCTTC.

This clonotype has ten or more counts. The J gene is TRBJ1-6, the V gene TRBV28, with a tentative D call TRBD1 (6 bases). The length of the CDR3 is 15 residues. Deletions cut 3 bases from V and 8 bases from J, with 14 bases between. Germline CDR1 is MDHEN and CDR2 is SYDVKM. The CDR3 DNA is TGTGCCAGCAGTTTCCCAGGGGACGGACATTCACCCCTCCACTTT. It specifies CASSFPGDGHSPLHF.

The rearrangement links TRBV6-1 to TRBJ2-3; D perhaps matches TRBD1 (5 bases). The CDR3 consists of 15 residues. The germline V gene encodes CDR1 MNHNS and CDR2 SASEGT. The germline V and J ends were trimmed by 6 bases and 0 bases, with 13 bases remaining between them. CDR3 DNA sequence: TGTGCCAGCAGACTGACTCAGGGTAGCACAGATACGCAGTATTTT. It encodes CASRLTQGSTDTQYF.

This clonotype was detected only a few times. The CDR3: CASSLSSLRETQYF. Written as DNA, the CDR3 is TGTGCCAGCAGCTTAAGTTCTCTAAGGGAGACCCAGTACTTC. The chain employs TRBV7-6 and TRBJ2-5; D remains ambiguous. The V gene lost 2 bases and the J gene lost 5 bases, with 12 bases spanning the gap. Germline CDR1 reads SGHVS; CDR2 reads FNYEAQ. There are 14 residues in the CDR3.

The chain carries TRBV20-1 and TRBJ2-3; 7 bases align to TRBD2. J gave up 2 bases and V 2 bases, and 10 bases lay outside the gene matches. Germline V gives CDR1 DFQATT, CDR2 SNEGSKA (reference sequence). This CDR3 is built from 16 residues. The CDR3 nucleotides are TGCAGTGCTAGATGGGGGGGTAACCGCATCACAGATACGCAGTATTTT. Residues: CSARWGGNRITDTQYF.

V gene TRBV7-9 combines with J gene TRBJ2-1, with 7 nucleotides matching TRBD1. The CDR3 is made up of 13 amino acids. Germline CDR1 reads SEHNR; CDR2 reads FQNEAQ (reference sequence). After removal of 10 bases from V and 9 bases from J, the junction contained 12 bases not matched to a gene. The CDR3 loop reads CATSRGHNVEQFF. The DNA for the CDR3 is TGTGCCACATCAAGGGGGCACAATGTTGAGCAGTTCTTC.

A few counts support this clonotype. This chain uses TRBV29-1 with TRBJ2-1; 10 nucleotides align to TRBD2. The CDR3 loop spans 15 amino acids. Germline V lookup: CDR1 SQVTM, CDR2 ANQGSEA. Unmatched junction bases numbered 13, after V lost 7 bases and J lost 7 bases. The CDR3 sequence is CSAPSSGGTWNEQFF. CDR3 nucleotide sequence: TGCAGCGCCCCGTCTAGCGGGGGAACTTGGAATGAGCAGTTCTTC.

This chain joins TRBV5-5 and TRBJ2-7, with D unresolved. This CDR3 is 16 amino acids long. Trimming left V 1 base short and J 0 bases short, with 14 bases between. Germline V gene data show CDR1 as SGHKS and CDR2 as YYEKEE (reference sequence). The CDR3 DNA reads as TGTGCCAGCAGCTTGTCGCTAGGGATGAGCTCCTACGAGCAGTACTTC. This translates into CASSLSLGMSSYEQYF.

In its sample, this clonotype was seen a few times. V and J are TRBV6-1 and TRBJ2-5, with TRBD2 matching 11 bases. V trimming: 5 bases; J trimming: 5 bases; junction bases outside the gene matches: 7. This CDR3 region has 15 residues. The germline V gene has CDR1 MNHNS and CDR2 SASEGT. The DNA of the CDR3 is TGTGCCAGCAGTCCTCTCGGGACTAGCGGCGAGACCCAGTACTTC. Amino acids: CASSPLGTSGETQYF.